These 9 T cell receptor beta chains were all obtained from the same sample, sequenced in a study of neurological immune-mediated disorders. Each CDR3 protein is one row after TCRdb ran MiXCR on the 5' RACE reads. Among about 14,000 distinct CDR3 sequences listed, about 12% were seen once. Material: CD8+ T cells from blood. The receptor set was obtained from a female donor with HTLV-1-associated myelopathy (HAM/TSP).

This clonotype was recorded many times. The rearrangement joins TRBV7-2 to TRBJ1-1; D may be TRBD1 (6 bases). The ends were cut back, 0 bases at V and 1 base at J, with 9 bases in the middle. CDR1 is SGHTA and CDR2 is FQGNSA in the germline V gene. The CDR3 totals 15 residues. Here the CDR3 reads CASSLAQGTNTEAFF. For the CDR3, the DNA is TGTGCCAGCAGCTTAGCGCAGGGGACGAACACTGAAGCTTTCTTT.

The chain combines TRBV15 with TRBJ1-1, with D perhaps TRBD1 (5 bases). This CDR3 contains 15 residues. Germline V gene lookup returns CDR1 LNHNV and CDR2 YYDKDF (reference sequence). Trimming removed 8 bases at V and 1 base at J, with 17 bases between. The CDR3: CATRMATGTNTEAFF. The CDR3 coding sequence is TGTGCCACCCGGATGGCCACAGGAACGAACACTGAAGCTTTCTTT.

The J gene is TRBJ2-3, the V gene TRBV7-9; 13 positions agree with TRBD2. Trimming at V came to 6 bases and at J to 5 bases, leaving 11 bases not matched to a gene. Germline V gives CDR1 SEHNR, CDR2 FQNEAQ (reference sequence). The CDR3 runs to 17 residues. The CDR3, as DNA: TGTGCCAGCAGTTCGGCGACTAGCGGGGGGCCCGGAGATACGCAGTATTTT. This encodes CASSSATSGGPGDTQYF.

Ten or more counts support this clonotype. This chain uses TRBV12-3 or TRBV12-4 with TRBJ2-3; TRBD2 matches 8 bases. This CDR3 region has 19 residues. Trimming at V came to 6 bases and at J to 2 bases, leaving 19 bases not matched to a gene. As DNA, the CDR3 is TGTGCCAGCAGAACAAAAGGACGAGGACTAGCCCATCCCACAGATACGCAGTATTTT. Amino acids: CASRTKGRGLAHPTDTQYF.

This clonotype was seen at least ten times. This sequence joins TRBV7-8 and TRBJ2-1; TRBD2 is a possible D gene (5 bases). CDR3 size: 16 residues. Germline CDR1 is SGHVS and CDR2 is FQNEAQ. Trimming removed 1 base from V and 3 bases from J, with 13 bases in between. CDR3 region: CASSLDRSGYYNEQFF. In DNA form, the CDR3 reads TGTGCCAGCAGCTTAGATAGGAGCGGTTACTACAATGAGCAGTTCTTC.

The sample holds one count of this clonotype. A much larger clone sits a single nucleotide away, making a read error possible. The chain combines TRBV7-6 with TRBJ2-5; TRBD2 aligns across 13 bases. The CDR3 totals 19 residues. Per germline, CDR1 SGHVS and CDR2 FNYEAQ. The CDR3 is CASSLSPGLAGSERETHYF. The CDR3 region has the DNA TGTGCCAGCAGCTTATCTCCGGGACTAGCGGGGAGTGAACGAGAGACCCATTACTTC. Variable domain in full (rest from reference TRBV7-6 and TRBJ2-5): GAGVSQSPRYKVTKRGQDVALRCDPISGHVSLYWYRQALGQGPEFLTYFNYEAQQDKSGLPNDRFSAERPEGSISTLTIQRTEQRDSAMYRCASSLSPGLAGSERETHYFGPGTRLLVL.

This clonotype was counted ten times or more. The rearrangement joins TRBV29-1 to TRBJ1-2; D gene uncertain. Trimming shortened V by 0 bases and J by 9 bases, and 11 bases separated the two germline ends. Germline V gene sequence: CDR1 SQVTM, CDR2 ANQGSEA. The CDR3 extends over 12 amino acids. DNA of the CDR3: TGCAGCGTTGAAGAATTAGATCCGAGCTACACCTTC. Its protein product is CSVEELDPSYTF.

At least ten counts were recorded for this clonotype. The chain combines TRBV20-1 with TRBJ2-5, with 12 bases identical to TRBD2. The CDR3 has 17 residues. The ends lost 2 bases at V and 1 base at J; junction bases unmatched: 8. Germline CDR1 is DFQATT and CDR2 is SNEGSKA (reference sequence). The chain's CDR3 is CSARSLAGGPIQETQYF. DNA for the CDR3: TGCAGTGCTAGAAGCCTAGCGGGAGGGCCAATCCAAGAGACCCAGTACTTC.

There are many counts of this clonotype. This sequence joins TRBV24-1 and TRBJ2-4; tentatively, D is TRBD1 (6 bases). Germline-derived CDR1 and CDR2 are KGHDR and SFDVKD. This CDR3 has 16 amino acids. The germline V and J ends were trimmed by 0 bases and 7 bases, with 15 bases remaining between them. CDR3 protein: CATSDLRDIRGNIQYF. In nucleotides, the CDR3 is TGTGCCACCAGTGATTTGCGGGACATTAGAGGTAACATTCAGTACTTC.